The rows below give T cell receptor beta chains drawn from one sample of a study of cytotoxic CD8 clonotypes in ibrutinib-treated CLL. Assay used: immunoSEQ multiplex PCR; TCRdb lists only in-frame clones, some missing. This sample has around 250,000 clones; 70% occur once, and the top ten carry about 16%. The specimen was PBMCs, collected after 24 months of ibrutinib treatment. These receptors came from a human donor with chronic lymphocytic leukemia. Each CDR3 is given with its conserved first and last residue.

J | V | CDR3
TRBJ2-1 | TRBV7-6 | CASSSGGVEQFF
TRBJ1-1 | TRBV27 | CASSLFSRGHVNTEAFF
TRBJ1-2 | TRBV28 | CASTPGGRSNYGYTF
TRBJ2-7 | TRBV29-1 | CSVGDGYEQYF
TRBJ2-3 | TRBV5-1 | CACRGADTQYF
TRBJ1-2 | TRBV28 | CASSSLGQVNYGYTF
TRBJ2-5 | TRBV2 | CASKPGSETQYF
TRBJ1-1 | TRBV27 | CASSLTGLQEAFF
TRBJ2-7 | TRBV28 | CASSSRVPYEQYF
TRBJ2-5 | TRBV2 | CASNLGETQYF
TRBJ2-3 | TRBV14 | CASSPRRGRDTQYF
TRBJ2-3 | TRBV5-1 | CASSLEGALNTQYF
TRBJ2-5 | TRBV5-1 | CASSLGGSQETQYF
TRBJ1-4 | TRBV27 | CASSLLGEKLFF
TRBJ1-5 | TRBV30 | CAWSKGQGFEPQHF
TRBJ2-3 | TRBV6-6 | CAHSGGTGTDTQYF
TRBJ2-5 | TRBV29-1 | CSVEARETQYF
TRBJ1-1 | TRBV28 | CASSRYTEAFF
TRBJ2-5 | TRBV9 | CASSVATGETQYF
TRBJ2-3 | TRBV4-2 | CASSPRNSGGTDTQYF
TRBJ2-7 | TRBV29-1 | CSVEEGSYEQYF
TRBJ1-2 | TRBV28 | CATSGQTYGYTF
TRBJ2-5 | TRBV5-1 | CASSLDASGKTQYF
TRBJ1-2 | TRBV19 | CASSTVQGANYGYTF
TRBJ2-7 | TRBV25-1 | CASSEWGAGVQNEQYF
TRBJ1-1 | TRBV7-3 | CASSSQGTEAFF